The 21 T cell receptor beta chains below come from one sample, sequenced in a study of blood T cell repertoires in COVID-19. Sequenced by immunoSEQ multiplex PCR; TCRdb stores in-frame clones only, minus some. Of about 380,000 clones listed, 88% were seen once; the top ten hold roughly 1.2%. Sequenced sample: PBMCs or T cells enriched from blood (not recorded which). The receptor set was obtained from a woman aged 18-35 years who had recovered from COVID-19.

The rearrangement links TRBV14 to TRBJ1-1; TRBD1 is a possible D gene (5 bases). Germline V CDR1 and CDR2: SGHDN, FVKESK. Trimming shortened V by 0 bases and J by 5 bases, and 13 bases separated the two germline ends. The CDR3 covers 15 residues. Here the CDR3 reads CASSQEPGLGTEAFF. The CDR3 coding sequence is TGTGCCAGCAGCCAAGAACCAGGGCTCGGTACTGAAGCTTTCTTT.

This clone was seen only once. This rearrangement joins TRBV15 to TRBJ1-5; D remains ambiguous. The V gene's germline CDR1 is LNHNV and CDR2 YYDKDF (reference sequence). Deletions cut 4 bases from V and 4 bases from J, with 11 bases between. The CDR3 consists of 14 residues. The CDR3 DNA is TGTGCCACCAGCACCCACAGAGTTAATCAGCCCCAGCATTTT. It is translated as CATSTHRVNQPQHF.

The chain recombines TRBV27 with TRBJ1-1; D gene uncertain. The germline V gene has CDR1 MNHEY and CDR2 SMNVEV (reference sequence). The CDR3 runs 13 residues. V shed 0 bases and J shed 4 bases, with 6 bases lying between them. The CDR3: CASSLSRSTEAFF. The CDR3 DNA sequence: TGTGCCAGCAGTTTATCGAGGAGCACTGAAGCTTTCTTT.

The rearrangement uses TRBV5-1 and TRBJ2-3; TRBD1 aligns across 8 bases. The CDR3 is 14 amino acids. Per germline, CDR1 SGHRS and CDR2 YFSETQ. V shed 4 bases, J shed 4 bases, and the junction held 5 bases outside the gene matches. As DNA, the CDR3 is TGCGCCAGCAGCATAGACAGGGGTGCAGATACGCAGTATTTT. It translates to CASSIDRGADTQYF.

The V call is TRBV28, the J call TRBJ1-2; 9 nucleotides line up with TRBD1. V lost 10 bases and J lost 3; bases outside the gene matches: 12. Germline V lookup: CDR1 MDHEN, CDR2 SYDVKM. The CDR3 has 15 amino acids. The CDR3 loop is CATLSTGTGHYGYTF. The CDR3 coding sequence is TGTGCCACCCTATCGACCGGGACAGGGCACTATGGCTACACCTTC.

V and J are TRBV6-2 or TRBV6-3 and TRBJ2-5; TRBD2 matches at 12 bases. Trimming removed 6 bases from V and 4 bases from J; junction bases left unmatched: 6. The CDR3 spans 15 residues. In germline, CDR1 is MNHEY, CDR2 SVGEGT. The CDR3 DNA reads TGTGCCAGCAGCTATGTGACTAGCGGGGGAGAGACCCAGTACTTC. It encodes CASSYVTSGGETQYF.

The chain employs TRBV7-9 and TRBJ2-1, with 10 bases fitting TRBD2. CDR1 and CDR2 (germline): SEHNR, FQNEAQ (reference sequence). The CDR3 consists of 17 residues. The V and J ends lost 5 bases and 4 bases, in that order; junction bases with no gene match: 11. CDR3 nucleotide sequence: TGTGCCAGCAGCCAGGCTTCCGGGACTAGCGAGTACAATGAGCAGTTCTTC. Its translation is CASSQASGTSEYNEQFF.

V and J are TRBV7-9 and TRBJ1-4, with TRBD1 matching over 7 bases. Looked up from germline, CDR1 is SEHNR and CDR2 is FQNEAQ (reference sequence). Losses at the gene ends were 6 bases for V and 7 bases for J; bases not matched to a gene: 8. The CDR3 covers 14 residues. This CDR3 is CASSKDRRGEKLFF. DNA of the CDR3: TGTGCCAGCAGTAAGGACAGGCGGGGTGAAAAACTGTTTTTT.

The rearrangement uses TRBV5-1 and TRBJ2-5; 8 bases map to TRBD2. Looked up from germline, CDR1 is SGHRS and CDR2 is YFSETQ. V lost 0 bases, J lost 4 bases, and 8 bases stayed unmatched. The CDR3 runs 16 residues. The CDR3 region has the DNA TGCGCCAGCAGCTTGGCCCCCGGGGGGGCCTCAGAGACCCAGTACTTC. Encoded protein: CASSLAPGGASETQYF.

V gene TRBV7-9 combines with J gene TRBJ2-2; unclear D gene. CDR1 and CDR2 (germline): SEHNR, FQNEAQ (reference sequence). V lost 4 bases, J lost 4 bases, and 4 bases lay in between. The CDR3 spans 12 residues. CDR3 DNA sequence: TGTGCCAGCAGCTACAGCACCGGGGAGCTGTTTTTT. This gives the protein CASSYSTGELFF.

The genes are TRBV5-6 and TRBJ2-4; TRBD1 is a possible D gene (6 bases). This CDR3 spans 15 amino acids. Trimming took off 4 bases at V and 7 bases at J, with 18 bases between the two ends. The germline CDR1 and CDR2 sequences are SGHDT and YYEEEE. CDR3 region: CASSPRDTRNNIQYF. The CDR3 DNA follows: TGTGCCAGCAGCCCTAGGGACACCCGCAACAACATTCAGTACTTC.

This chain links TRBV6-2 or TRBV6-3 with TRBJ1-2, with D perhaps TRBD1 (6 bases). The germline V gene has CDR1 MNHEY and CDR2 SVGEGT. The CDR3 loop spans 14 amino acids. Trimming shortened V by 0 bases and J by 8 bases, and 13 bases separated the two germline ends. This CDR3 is CASSYSGAGAGYTF. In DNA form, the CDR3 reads TGTGCCAGCAGTTACTCAGGGGCAGGGGCCGGCTACACCTTC.

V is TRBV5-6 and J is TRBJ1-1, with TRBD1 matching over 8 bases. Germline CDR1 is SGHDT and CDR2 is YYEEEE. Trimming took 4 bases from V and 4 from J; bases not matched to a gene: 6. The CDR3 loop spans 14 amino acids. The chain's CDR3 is CASSTWDRPTEAFF. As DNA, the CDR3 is TGTGCCAGCAGCACCTGGGACAGGCCCACTGAAGCTTTCTTT.

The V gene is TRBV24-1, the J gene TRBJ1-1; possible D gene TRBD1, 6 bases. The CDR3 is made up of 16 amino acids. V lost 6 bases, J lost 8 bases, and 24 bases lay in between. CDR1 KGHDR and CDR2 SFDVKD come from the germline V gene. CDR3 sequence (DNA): TGTGCCACCAGTCCCGATGGGGGCCCGAATCCGAACGAAGCTTTCTTT. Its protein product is CATSPDGGPNPNEAFF.

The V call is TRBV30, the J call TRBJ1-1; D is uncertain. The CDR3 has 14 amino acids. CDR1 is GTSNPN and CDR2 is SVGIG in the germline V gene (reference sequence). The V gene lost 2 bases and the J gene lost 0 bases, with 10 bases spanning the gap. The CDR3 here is CAWSLPSVNTEAFF. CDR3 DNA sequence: TGTGCCTGGAGTCTCCCCTCAGTGAACACTGAAGCTTTCTTT.

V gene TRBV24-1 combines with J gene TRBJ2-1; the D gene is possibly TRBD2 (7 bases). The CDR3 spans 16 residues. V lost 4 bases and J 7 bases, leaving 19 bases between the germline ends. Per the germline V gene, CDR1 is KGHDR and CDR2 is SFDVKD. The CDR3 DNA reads TGTGCCACCAGTGACCTCACCGACGGGGGGCGAAATGAGCAGTTCTTC. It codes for CATSDLTDGGRNEQFF.

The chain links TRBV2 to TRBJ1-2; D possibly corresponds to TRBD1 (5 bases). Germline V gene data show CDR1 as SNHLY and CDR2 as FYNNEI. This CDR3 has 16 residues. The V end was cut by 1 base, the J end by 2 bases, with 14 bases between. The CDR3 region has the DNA TGTGCCAGCAGTGAAGGGAGGGGATCCGGGAACTATGGCTACACCTTC. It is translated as CASSEGRGSGNYGYTF. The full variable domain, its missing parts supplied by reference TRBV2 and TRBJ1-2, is EPEVTQTPSHQVTQMGQEVILRCVPISNHLYFYWYRQILGQKVEFLVSFYNNEISEKSEIFDDQFSVERPDGSNFTLKIRSTKLEDSAMYFCASSEGRGSGNYGYTFGSGTRLTVV.

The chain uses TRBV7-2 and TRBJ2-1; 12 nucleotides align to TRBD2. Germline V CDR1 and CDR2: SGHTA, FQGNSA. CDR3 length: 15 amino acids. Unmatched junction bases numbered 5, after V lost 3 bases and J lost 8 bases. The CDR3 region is CASSFPLAGGHEQFF. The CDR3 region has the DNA TGTGCCAGCAGCTTTCCCCTAGCGGGGGGGCATGAGCAGTTCTTC.

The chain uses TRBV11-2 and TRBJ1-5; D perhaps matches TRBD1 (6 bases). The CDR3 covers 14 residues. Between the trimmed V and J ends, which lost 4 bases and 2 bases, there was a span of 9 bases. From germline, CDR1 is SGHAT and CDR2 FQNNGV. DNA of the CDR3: TGTGCCAGCAGCTCCAGGGGAGGCAATCAGCCCCAGCATTTT. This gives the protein CASSSRGGNQPQHF.

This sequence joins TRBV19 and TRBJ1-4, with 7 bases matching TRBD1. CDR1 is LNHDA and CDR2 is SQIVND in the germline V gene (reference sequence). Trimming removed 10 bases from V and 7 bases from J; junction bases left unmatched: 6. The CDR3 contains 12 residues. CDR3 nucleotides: TGTGCCACATCTCAGGGGGTTGAAAAACTGTTTTTT. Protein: CATSQGVEKLFF.

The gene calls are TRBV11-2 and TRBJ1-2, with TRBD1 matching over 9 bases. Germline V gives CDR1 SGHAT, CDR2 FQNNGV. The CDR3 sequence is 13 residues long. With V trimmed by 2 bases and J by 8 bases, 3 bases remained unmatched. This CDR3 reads CASSLTGGQGYTF. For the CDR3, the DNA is TGTGCCAGCAGCTTAACAGGGGGCCAAGGCTACACCTTC.